The T cell receptor (beta chain) described here comes from a study of metastatic and nonmetastatic thyroid tumors (dated by TCRdb to about 2020). Regarding the complete study: For patients with malignant and with benign thyroid disease, the researchers compared repertoires between peripheral blood samples and tumor or nodule tissue samples. Overall study outcomes, separate from this receptor: In both blood and tumor samples, malignant tumors were reported to have significantly higher TCR beta diversity than benign nodules.

Before undergoing thyroid surgery, none of the patients had been given any kind of treatment. Patient clinical samples collected from the early 2010s to the late 2010s were retrospectively analysed using T-cell receptor beta sequencing. The receptor library was made with PCR. Sequencing relied on an Illumina HiSeq 4000. The TCR beta-chain CDR3 region of each patient was profiled by high-throughput sequencing. Per the authors' processing: CDR3 differences across clinicopathological groups were used to build a classifier for discriminating distant-metastatic papillary thyroid cancer patients. To measure repertoire diversity the researchers used the Shannon index, while the Morisita-Horn index served to gauge how similar the tumor and blood repertoires were. The public reads were run again by TCRdb, first through fastp at Q25 and then through MiXCR, and only productive beta chains were kept. These V and J calls are TCRdb output, not the study's own analysis. The sample table lists over 30,000 clones, about 31% of them with a count of one. Almost 8% of the sample goes to the ten largest clones.

Inclusive of the bounding cysteine and phenylalanine, the CDR3 is 18 residues long. Only the CDR3 part of the read is kept: 54 bases, read in frame from the first base. Based on the germline V gene, the CDR1 and CDR2 sequences are SGDLS and YYNGEE. V and J lose 3 bases and 4 bases, and a span of 22 bases separates them. This clone showed up many times. Its antigen is unknown. No much larger clone is present one base from it, and per-base qualities are unavailable. The source material was blood. The receptor's source is a female donor with papillary thyroid cancer or a benign thyroid nodule (not recorded which). Some clones in this sample may be carry-over from other donors' samples. This chain joins TRBV9 to TRBJ2-2; the D gene is unclear. Here the CDR3 is given as CASSASPQMRLSTGELFF. The nucleotide sequence reads as follows: TGTGCCAGCAGCGCGAGTCCCCAAATGAGGCTCTCCACCGGGGAGCTGTTTTTT.